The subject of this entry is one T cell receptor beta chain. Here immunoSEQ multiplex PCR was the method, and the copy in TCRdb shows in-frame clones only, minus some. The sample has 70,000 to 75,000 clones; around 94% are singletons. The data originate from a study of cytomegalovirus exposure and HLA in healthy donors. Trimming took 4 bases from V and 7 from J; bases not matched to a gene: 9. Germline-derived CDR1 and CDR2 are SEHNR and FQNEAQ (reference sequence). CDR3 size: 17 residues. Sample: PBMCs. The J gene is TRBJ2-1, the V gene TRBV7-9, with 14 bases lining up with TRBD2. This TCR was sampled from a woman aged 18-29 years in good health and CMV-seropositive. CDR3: CASSSTSGRAASNEQFF. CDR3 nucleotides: TGTGCCAGCAGCTCGACTAGCGGGAGGGCGGCGAGTAATGAGCAGTTCTTC.